The sequence of this T cell receptor beta chain was determined in a study of shared clonotypes between healthy human individuals. Study-level points and caveats: The low donor count limited represented genetic and exposure-history diversity.

Terminally differentiated effector memory CD45RA+ cells were left out of the naive CD8 fraction, which was CD45RO-negative and positively selected for CCR7. The CDR3 runs 16 residues. CDR1 SEHNR and CDR2 FQNEAQ come from the germline V gene (reference sequence). V lost 1 base and J lost 1, with 12 bases in between. The DNA input per sorted-subset replicate PCR was 150 to 200 ng, corresponding to 32,000 or so T cell genomes. In the source study's methods: Filtering differed since immunoSEQ provided only junctions, with no quality scores. Libraries were prepared by immunoSEQ multiplex PCR; TCRdb keeps only in-frame clonotypes and omits some of them. V and J calls and clone size follow that table, whereas D and trimming were derived from the DNA. The sample yields more than 2 million clones, 85% to 95% seen once. As concerns this clone: Its antigen is not identified.

The chain links TRBV7-9 to TRBJ2-3; D is perhaps TRBD1 (5 bases). The receptor was derived from a man aged 18 to 29 in good health. Some clones in this sample may be carry-over from other donors' samples. The material sequenced was naive CD8+ T cells from PBMCs. The CDR3 region has the DNA TGTGCCAGCAGCTTAGGGGGCACCAAGGGCACAGATACGCAGTATTTT. Protein sequence: CASSLGGTKGTDTQYF.